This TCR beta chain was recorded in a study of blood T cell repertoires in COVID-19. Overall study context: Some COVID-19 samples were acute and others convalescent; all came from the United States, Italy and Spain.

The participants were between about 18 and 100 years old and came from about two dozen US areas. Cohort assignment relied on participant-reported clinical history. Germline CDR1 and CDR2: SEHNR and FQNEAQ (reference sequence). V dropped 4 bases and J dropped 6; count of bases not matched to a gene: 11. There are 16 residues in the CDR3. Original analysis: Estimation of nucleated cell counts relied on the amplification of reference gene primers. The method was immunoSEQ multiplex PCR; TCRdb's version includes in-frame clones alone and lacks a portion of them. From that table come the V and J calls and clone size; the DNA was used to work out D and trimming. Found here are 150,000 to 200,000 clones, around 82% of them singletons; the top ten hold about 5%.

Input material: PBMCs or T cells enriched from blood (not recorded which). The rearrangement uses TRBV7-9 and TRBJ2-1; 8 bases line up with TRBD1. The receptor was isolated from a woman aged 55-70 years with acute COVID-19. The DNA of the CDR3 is TGTGCCAGCAGCTCAGAAACCGGACAGGGTAGCAATGAGCAGTTCTTC. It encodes CASSSETGQGSNEQFF.